This is a list of T cell receptor beta chains from one sample in a study of blood T cells in healthy people across ages. TCRdb ran MiXCR on the 5' RACE reads and lists one entry per CDR3 protein. The repertoire consists of roughly 830,000 distinct CDR3 sequences, with less than 80% occurring once and the leading ten covering 28%. Sequenced input: blood. The receptors come from a man under 40 in good health. The conserved cysteine and the conserved F or W are not part of the CDR3 here.

J,V,CDR3
TRBJ2-5,TRBV7-2,ASRRTVQETQY
TRBJ1-5,TRBV9,ASSEGTGNQPQH
TRBJ2-3,TRBV29-1,SVERLAGADTQY
TRBJ2-1,TRBV15,ATSREGLQLRDEQF
TRBJ2-1,TRBV5-1,ASTLAGTVYNEQF
TRBJ1-2,TRBV2,ASRPPTGGTYGYT
TRBJ2-1,TRBV7-7,ASSPDRGTNEQF
TRBJ2-7,TRBV20-1,SARTGKGEQY
TRBJ2-2,TRBV6-2/TRBV6-3,ASTVISNTGELF
TRBJ2-1,TRBV6-2/TRBV6-3,ASSLLAGGRISYNEQF
TRBJ2-5,TRBV18,ASSPWGQDRARETQY
TRBJ2-1,TRBV20-1,SARGYGQPNEQF
TRBJ2-7,TRBV6-2/TRBV6-3,ASSHRDRPYEQY
TRBJ2-2,TRBV7-3,ASSLGMGQSNTGELF
-,TRBV28,ASSVQGAVYEQY
TRBJ2-5,TRBV7-8,ASSLAMAGASRETQY
TRBJ2-1,TRBV29-1,STRQGNYNEQF
TRBJ1-5,TRBV6-6,ASRDQDQPQH
TRBJ2-6,TRBV6-1,ASSEDFSGANVLT
TRBJ2-1,TRBV24-1,ATSDGDRADEQF
TRBJ2-1,TRBV11-2,ASSLDAMSSYNEQF
TRBJ2-5,TRBV20-1,SARSEALSGTQY
TRBJ1-4,TRBV20-1,SASHPGGLRKLF
TRBJ1-2,TRBV4-3,ASSQEVSGNYGYT
TRBJ1-2,TRBV7-9,ASSLGRQGVEGYT
TRBJ2-3,TRBV11-1,ASSLRPVPAFTDTQY